The 25 T cell receptor beta chains presented below share a single source sample, sequenced in a study of CD8 T cells in ankylosing spondylitis. In TCRdb, the 5' RACE reads were re-called with MiXCR into one record per CDR3 protein. The sample holds around 770,000 distinct CDR3 sequences, approximately 12% seen once. No cognate antigen is known for these TCRs. Whole-study results and caveats: For ankylosing spondylitis blood, a TCR beta motif of roughly 8 highly homologous variants appeared characteristic.

Specimen: blood, either unsorted or a sorted T cell fraction (not recorded which). Every receptor here comes from a male donor with ankylosing spondylitis.

The chain uses TRBV20-1 and TRBJ2-3, with 8 bases that match TRBD1. J was trimmed by 8 bases and V by 6 bases; bases with no gene match: 16. The CDR3 is made up of 15 amino acids. Germline loops: CDR1 DFQATT, CDR2 SNEGSKA (reference sequence). The CDR3: CSAPPVGQGAATQYF. DNA for the CDR3: TGCAGTGCCCCTCCGGTGGGCCAGGGGGCAGCTACGCAGTATTTT.

The chain combines TRBV20-1 with TRBJ2-3; maybe TRBD2 (5 bases). Germline V lookup: CDR1 DFQATT, CDR2 SNEGSKA (reference sequence). The CDR3 totals 18 residues. The germline V and J ends were trimmed by 3 bases and 0 bases, with 22 bases remaining between them. CDR3 loop: CSASAIDPYGDSTDTQYF. CDR3 nucleotide sequence: TGCAGTGCTAGCGCAATAGACCCCTACGGGGATAGCACAGATACGCAGTATTTT.

Here the CDR3 DNA reads TGCGCCAGCAGTGAGTCTGCGGGAGAGGTTGGTGAGCAGTTCTTC. Protein sequence: CASSESAGEVGEQFF. V and J are TRBV10-1 and TRBJ2-1; 7 nucleotides match TRBD2. The junction had 8 bases not matched to a gene; V was cut back by 0 bases and J by 9 bases. Germline-derived CDR1 and CDR2 are WNHNN and SYGVQD (reference sequence). This CDR3 spans 15 amino acids.

This clonotype was found a few times. CDR3 region: CASSLSGNNEQFF. CDR3 sequence (DNA): TGTGCCAGCAGCTTATCCGGAAACAATGAGCAGTTCTTC. This chain uses TRBV7-2 with TRBJ2-1; D is uncertain. Germline V gives CDR1 SGHTA, CDR2 FQGNSA. The V end was cut by 2 bases, the J end by 5 bases, with 7 bases between. The CDR3 sequence is 13 residues long.

This clonotype was observed a single time. The chain recombines TRBV4-3 with TRBJ1-4; D is unresolved. Germline V lookup: CDR1 LGHNA, CDR2 YSLEER. Trimming shortened V by 4 bases and J by 7 bases, and 19 bases separated the two germline ends. This CDR3 is 16 amino acids long. CDR3 DNA: TGCGCCAGCAGCCGCCGCAATGGGGTCGTGGGTGAAAAACTGTTTTTT. It specifies CASSRRNGVVGEKLFF.

This clonotype was seen a handful of times. This chain connects TRBV21-1 to TRBJ2-4; the table's D call TRBD2 went unverified against the DNA. TRBV21-1 is noted as a pseudogene. This CDR3 contains 16 residues. The CDR3 loop is CASSNWALLAKNIQYF. DNA for the CDR3: TGTGCCAGCAGCAACTGGGCACTCCTAGCCAAAAACATTCAGTACTTC.

This clonotype was seen a few times. The J gene is TRBJ2-1, the V gene TRBV4-3; D is unresolved. The CDR3 loop spans 15 amino acids. Trimming pared 0 bases from V and 9 bases from J, leaving 15 bases between. CDR1 LGHNA and CDR2 YSLEER come from the germline V gene. CDR3 amino acids: CASSQDPLLPREQFF. In DNA form, the CDR3 reads TGCGCCAGCAGCCAAGATCCCCTGCTACCCCGTGAGCAGTTCTTC.

The chain links TRBV10-3 to TRBJ2-7; tentatively, D is TRBD1 (6 bases). Trimming took off 0 bases at V and 5 bases at J, with 14 bases between the two ends. Germline-derived CDR1 and CDR2 are ENHRY and SYGVKD. This CDR3 has 15 amino acids. The CDR3 protein is CAISESGVRGDEQYF. Written as DNA, the CDR3 is TGTGCCATCAGTGAGTCTGGGGTCAGGGGCGACGAGCAGTACTTC.

This clonotype has ten or more counts. The rearrangement joins TRBV29-1 to TRBJ2-5, with 9 bases matching TRBD2. With 3 bases clipped from V and 2 bases from J, the junction kept 10 bases outside the gene matches. Looked up from germline, CDR1 is SQVTM and CDR2 is ANQGSEA. This CDR3 has 16 residues. Here the CDR3 reads CSVDAREGPRQETQYF. The CDR3 DNA reads TGCAGCGTTGATGCGCGGGAGGGCCCTCGTCAAGAGACCCAGTACTTC.

There are a few counts of this clonotype. The rearrangement links TRBV5-1 to TRBJ2-1, with 14 bases that match TRBD2. CDR1 is SGHRS, CDR2 YFSETQ, per germline. CDR3 length equals 16 residues. Germline trimming cut 4 bases from V and 12 bases from J; bases unmatched to any gene: 12. The CDR3 region has the DNA TGCGCCAGCAGCGGACTAGCGGGAGGACCTTTAGGAGTGCAGTTCTTC. Its translation is CASSGLAGGPLGVQFF. The variable domain in full, with the rest retrieved from reference TRBV5-1 and TRBJ2-1, is KAGVTQTPRYLIKTRGQQVTLSCSPISGHRSVSWYQQTPGQGLQFLFEYFSETQRNKGNFPGRFSGRQFSNSRSEMNVSTLELGDSALYLCASSGLAGGPLGVQFFGPGTRLTVL.

At least ten counts were recorded for this clonotype. This chain connects TRBV29-1 to TRBJ2-1, with 11 nucleotides matching TRBD2. This CDR3 contains 14 residues. The trim removed 4 bases at V and 10 bases at J, leaving 9 bases unmatched. Germline CDR1 and CDR2: SQVTM and ANQGSEA. The CDR3 sequence: CSVVGLAGGLEQFF. DNA of the CDR3: TGCAGCGTTGTTGGTCTAGCGGGAGGATTGGAGCAGTTCTTC.

CDR3 DNA: TGTGCCAGCCAGACAGGGGAGAAGGAAAAACTGTTTTTT. It is translated as CASQTGEKEKLFF. This sequence joins TRBV12-3 or TRBV12-4 and TRBJ1-4; 8 bases match TRBD1. The V segment lost 8 bases and the J segment 8 bases; nucleotides outside the gene matches: 7. This CDR3 spans 13 amino acids.

This clonotype was counted a few times. The chain carries TRBV5-1 and TRBJ2-1, with D hard to call. Looked up from germline, CDR1 is SGHRS and CDR2 is YFSETQ. The length of the CDR3 is 12 residues. Trimming pared 5 bases from V and 5 bases from J, leaving 8 bases between. Here the CDR3 reads CASSLPHNEQFF. Written as DNA, the CDR3 is TGCGCCAGCAGTCTACCCCACAATGAGCAGTTCTTC. Based on the CDR3 plus reference TRBV5-1 and TRBJ2-1, the full variable domain is KAGVTQTPRYLIKTRGQQVTLSCSPISGHRSVSWYQQTPGQGLQFLFEYFSETQRNKGNFPGRFSGRQFSNSRSEMNVSTLELGDSALYLCASSLPHNEQFFGPGTRLTVL.

This chain connects TRBV18 to TRBJ1-1; 8 positions agree with TRBD1. Germline V gives CDR1 KGHSH, CDR2 LQKENI. There are 14 residues in the CDR3. The V gene end was trimmed by 4 bases and the J gene end by 6 bases; junction bases not matched to a gene: 7. CDR3 loop: CASSLDRGGAEAFF. CDR3 bases: TGTGCCAGCTCACTCGACAGGGGAGGAGCTGAAGCTTTCTTT. Together with reference TRBV18 and TRBJ1-1, the CDR3 gives the full variable domain: NAGVMQNPRHLVRRRGQEARLRCSPMKGHSHVYWYRQLPEEGLKFMVYLQKENIIDESGMPKERFSAEFPKEGPSILRIQQVVRGDSAAYFCASSLDRGGAEAFFGQGTRLTVV.

This clonotype was counted only a few times. V usage is TRBV4-2 and J usage is TRBJ2-7; 8 nucleotides agree with TRBD2. V dropped 1 base and J dropped 1; count of bases not matched to a gene: 3. Germline values: CDR1 LGHNA, CDR2 YNFKEQ. The CDR3 has 15 residues. The CDR3 DNA follows: TGTGCCAGCAGCCAAGGAGGCGGGGGGTCCTACGAGCAGTACTTC. Translation gives CASSQGGGGSYEQYF.

This clonotype was observed a few times. The rearrangement joins TRBV3-1 to TRBJ1-2, with unresolved D. V was shortened by 2 bases and J by 4 bases, with 14 bases between the two germline ends. Per the germline V gene, CDR1 is LGHDT and CDR2 is YNNKEL (reference sequence). This CDR3 has 15 amino acids. CDR3 residues: CASSQSGLRGYGYTF. The CDR3 nucleotides read TGTGCCAGCAGCCAATCCGGGTTACGAGGCTATGGCTACACCTTC.

The chain uses TRBV20-1 and TRBJ2-7; no reliable D call. V lost 6 bases to trimming and J lost 9 bases, with 15 bases between them. The germline gives CDR1 DFQATT, CDR2 SNEGSKA (reference sequence). The CDR3 consists of 11 residues. As DNA, the CDR3 is TGCAGTGCGCCCGTCCTGAACGGGCAGTACTTC. Amino acids: CSAPVLNGQYF.

This clonotype was detected a few times. V and J are TRBV9 and TRBJ1-2; a possible D gene is TRBD1 (5 bases). There are 15 residues in the CDR3. In germline, CDR1 is SGDLS, CDR2 YYNGEE. Trimming removed 0 bases from V and 0 bases from J, with 9 bases in between. The CDR3 bases are TGTGCCAGCAGCGTAGAGGGGTACTCTAACTATGGCTACACCTTC. Protein product: CASSVEGYSNYGYTF.

This clonotype was detected a few times. This chain connects TRBV20-1 to TRBJ2-2; D is undetermined. V was cut by 0 bases and J by 4 bases, with 6 bases left in between. Germline-derived CDR1 and CDR2 are DFQATT and SNEGSKA (reference sequence). CDR3 length: 13 amino acids. The CDR3 region has the DNA TGCAGTGCTAGAGATAGTGGCACCGGGGAGCTGTTTTTT. This encodes CSARDSGTGELFF.

The CDR3 DNA follows: TGTGCCAGCAGCTTATTGACAGGGATGGCTTTCTTT. It specifies CASSLLTGMAFF. This sequence joins TRBV7-8 and TRBJ1-1, with TRBD1 identical over 7 bases. With V trimmed by 2 bases and J by 11 bases, 5 bases remained unmatched. CDR1 is SGHVS, CDR2 FQNEAQ, per germline. The CDR3 runs 12 residues.

This clonotype has only a few counts. The rearrangement uses TRBV6-1 and TRBJ1-2; TRBD1 matches at 9 bases. Germline V CDR1 and CDR2: MNHNS, SASEGT. CDR3 size: 15 residues. Trimming cost V 5 bases and J 5 bases; bases outside gene matches: 9. DNA of the CDR3: TGTGCCAGCAGTCGCCATATGACAGGGGGATATGGCTACACCTTC. Translating gives CASSRHMTGGYGYTF.

The genes are TRBV5-6 and TRBJ2-1; 10 bases fit TRBD2. V shed 1 base and J 6 bases; nucleotides not matched to a gene: 10. The CDR3 is made up of 17 amino acids. Germline V CDR1 and CDR2: SGHDT, YYEEEE. The CDR3 DNA reads TGTGCCAGCAGCTTGAGACCTACTAGCGGGGTTCCCAATGAGCAGTTCTTC. Encoded protein: CASSLRPTSGVPNEQFF.

This clonotype occurred many times. This sequence joins TRBV10-3 and TRBJ2-2, with 8 bases matching TRBD2. From germline, CDR1 is ENHRY and CDR2 SYGVKD. V dropped 4 bases and J dropped 6; count of bases not matched to a gene: 10. This CDR3 contains 16 residues. The CDR3 reads CAISAKREMLSGELFF. CDR3 sequence (DNA): TGTGCCATCAGTGCGAAGCGGGAGATGTTGTCCGGGGAGCTGTTTTTT.

This clonotype has a handful of counts. J is TRBJ2-1 and V is TRBV7-3; weak D call: TRBD1 (6 bases). V lost 2 bases and J 9 bases, leaving 11 bases between the germline ends. Germline V gives CDR1 SGHTA, CDR2 FQGTGA. CDR3 length equals 13 residues. In nucleotides, the CDR3 is TGTGCCAGCAGCTTATGGGGGCTCGGTGAGCAGTTCTTC. Translating it yields CASSLWGLGEQFF. Complete variable domain (other parts from reference TRBV7-3 and TRBJ2-1): GAGVSQTPSNKVTEKGKYVELRCDPISGHTALYWYRQSLGQGPEFLIYFQGTGAADDSGLPNDRFFAVRPEGSVSTLKIQRTERGDSAVYLCASSLWGLGEQFFGPGTRLTVL.

The V gene is TRBV7-2, the J gene TRBJ1-2; 7 bases are shared with TRBD1. CDR3 length: 15 amino acids. V lost 1 base, J lost 4 bases, and 6 bases stayed unmatched. Germline CDR1 reads SGHTA; CDR2 reads FQGNSA. The DNA for the CDR3 is TGTGCCAGCAGCTTAGGGAGGGGGCAAGTCTATGGCTACACCTTC. Translation: CASSLGRGQVYGYTF.